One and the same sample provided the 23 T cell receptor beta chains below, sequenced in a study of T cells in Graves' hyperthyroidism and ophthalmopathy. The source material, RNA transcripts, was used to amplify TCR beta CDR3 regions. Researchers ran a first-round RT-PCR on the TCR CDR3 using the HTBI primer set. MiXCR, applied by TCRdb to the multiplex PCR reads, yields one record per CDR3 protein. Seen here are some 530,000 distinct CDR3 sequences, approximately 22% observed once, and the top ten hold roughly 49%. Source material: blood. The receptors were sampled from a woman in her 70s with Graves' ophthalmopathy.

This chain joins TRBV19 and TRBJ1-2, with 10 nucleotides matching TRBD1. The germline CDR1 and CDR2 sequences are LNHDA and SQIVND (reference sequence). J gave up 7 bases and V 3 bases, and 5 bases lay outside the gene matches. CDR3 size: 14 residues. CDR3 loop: CASSIDRGRGGYTF. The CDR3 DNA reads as TGTGCCAGTAGTATCGACAGGGGGCGCGGTGGCTACACCTTC.

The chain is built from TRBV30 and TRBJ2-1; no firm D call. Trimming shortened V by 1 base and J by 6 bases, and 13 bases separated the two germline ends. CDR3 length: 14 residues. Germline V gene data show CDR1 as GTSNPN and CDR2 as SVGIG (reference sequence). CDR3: CAWSDVGTVNEQFF. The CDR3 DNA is TGTGCCTGGAGTGACGTCGGCACCGTCAATGAGCAGTTCTTC.

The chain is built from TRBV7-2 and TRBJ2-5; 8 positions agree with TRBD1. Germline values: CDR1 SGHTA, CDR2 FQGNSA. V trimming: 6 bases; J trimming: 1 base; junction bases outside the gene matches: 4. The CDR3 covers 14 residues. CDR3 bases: TGTGCCAGCAGTCGGGACAGGAGCCAAGAGACCCAGTACTTC. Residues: CASSRDRSQETQYF.

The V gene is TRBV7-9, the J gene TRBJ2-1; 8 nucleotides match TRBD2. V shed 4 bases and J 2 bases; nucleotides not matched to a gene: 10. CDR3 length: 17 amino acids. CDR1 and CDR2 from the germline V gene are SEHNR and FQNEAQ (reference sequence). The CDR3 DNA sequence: TGTGCCAGCAGCTCCCAAGGCGGGGGGACCACCTACAATGAGCAGTTCTTC. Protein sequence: CASSSQGGGTTYNEQFF.

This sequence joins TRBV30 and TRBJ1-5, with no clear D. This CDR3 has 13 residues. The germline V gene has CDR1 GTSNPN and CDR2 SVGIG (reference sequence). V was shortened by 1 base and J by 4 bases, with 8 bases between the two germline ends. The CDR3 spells CAWSEQSNQPQHF. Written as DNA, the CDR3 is TGTGCCTGGAGTGAACAGTCAAATCAGCCCCAGCATTTT.

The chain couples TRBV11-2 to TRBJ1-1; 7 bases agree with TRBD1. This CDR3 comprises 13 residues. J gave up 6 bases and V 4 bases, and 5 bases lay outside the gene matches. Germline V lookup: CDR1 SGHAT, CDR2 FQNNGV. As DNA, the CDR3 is TGTGCCAGCAGCTCGGGGACAGTGGCTGAAGCTTTCTTT. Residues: CASSSGTVAEAFF.

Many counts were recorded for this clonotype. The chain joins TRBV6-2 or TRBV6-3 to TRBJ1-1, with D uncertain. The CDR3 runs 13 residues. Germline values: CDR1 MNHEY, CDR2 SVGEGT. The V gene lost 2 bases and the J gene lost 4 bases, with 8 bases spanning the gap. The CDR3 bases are TGTGCCAGCAGTTACACGGGGTCCACTGAAGCTTTCTTT. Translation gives CASSYTGSTEAFF.

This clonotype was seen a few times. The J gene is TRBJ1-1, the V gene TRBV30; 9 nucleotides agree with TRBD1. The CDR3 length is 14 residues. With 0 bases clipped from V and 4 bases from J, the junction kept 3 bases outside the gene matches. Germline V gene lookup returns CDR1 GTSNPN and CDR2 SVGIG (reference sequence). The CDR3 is CAWSVPGQGTEAFF. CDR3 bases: TGTGCCTGGAGTGTACCGGGACAGGGCACTGAAGCTTTCTTT.

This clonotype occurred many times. CDR3 sequence reads: CASSERDWDTEAFF. The DNA for the CDR3 is TGTGCCAGCAGTGAGAGGGATTGGGACACTGAAGCTTTCTTT. The rearrangement uses TRBV2 and TRBJ1-1; D gene uncertain. There are 14 residues in the CDR3. Trimming pared 3 bases from V and 3 bases from J, leaving 11 bases between. Germline V lookup: CDR1 SNHLY, CDR2 FYNNEI.

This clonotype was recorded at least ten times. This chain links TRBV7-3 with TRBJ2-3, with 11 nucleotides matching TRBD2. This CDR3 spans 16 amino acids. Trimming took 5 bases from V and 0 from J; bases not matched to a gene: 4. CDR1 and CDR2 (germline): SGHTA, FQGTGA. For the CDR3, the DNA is TGTGCCAGCAGCCACGTAGCGGGAGGGAGCACAGATACGCAGTATTTT. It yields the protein CASSHVAGGSTDTQYF.

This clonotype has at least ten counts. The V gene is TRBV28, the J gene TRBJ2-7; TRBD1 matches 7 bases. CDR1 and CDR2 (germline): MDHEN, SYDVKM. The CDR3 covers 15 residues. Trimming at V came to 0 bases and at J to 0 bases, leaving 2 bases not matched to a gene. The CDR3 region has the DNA TGTGCCAGCAGTTTATGGGACAGGAGCTCCTACGAGCAGTACTTC. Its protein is CASSLWDRSSYEQYF.

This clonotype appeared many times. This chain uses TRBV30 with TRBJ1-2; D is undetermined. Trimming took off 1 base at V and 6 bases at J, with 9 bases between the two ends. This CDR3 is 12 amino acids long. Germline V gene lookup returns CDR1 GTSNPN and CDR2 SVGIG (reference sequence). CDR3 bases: TGTGCCTGGAGTGCCACGGGGAATGGCTACACCTTC. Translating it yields CAWSATGNGYTF.

The CDR3 region has the DNA TGTGCCAGCAGTCCCGGACTAGCGGATACAGATACGCAGTATTTT. This encodes CASSPGLADTDTQYF. The J gene is TRBJ2-3, the V gene TRBV12-3 or TRBV12-4; 10 positions agree with TRBD2. The CDR3 sequence is 15 residues long. Germline trimming cut 5 bases from V and 3 bases from J; bases unmatched to any gene: 5.

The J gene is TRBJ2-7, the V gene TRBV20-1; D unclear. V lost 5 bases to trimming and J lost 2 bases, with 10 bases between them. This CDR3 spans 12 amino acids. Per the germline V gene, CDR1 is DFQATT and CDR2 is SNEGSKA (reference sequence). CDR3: CSASPEPYEQYF. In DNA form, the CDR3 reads TGCAGTGCTTCCCCGGAACCCTACGAGCAGTACTTC.

CDR3 sequence (DNA): TGTGCCAGCAGCTTAACACCGACTAGCGGGAGCTTTGAGCAGTTCTTC. Protein product: CASSLTPTSGSFEQFF. The chain combines TRBV28 with TRBJ2-1, with 12 bases lining up with TRBD2. The V gene's germline CDR1 is MDHEN and CDR2 SYDVKM. The CDR3 consists of 16 residues. V was pared by 6 bases and J by 9 bases, with 12 bases of the junction left unmatched. The entire variable domain, with the rest obtained from reference TRBV28 and TRBJ2-1, is as follows: DVKVTQSSRYLVKRTGEKVFLECVQDMDHENMFWYRQDPGLGLRLIYFSYDVKMKEKGDIPEGYSVSREKKERFSLILESASTNQTSMYLCASSLTPTSGSFEQFFGPGTRLTVL.

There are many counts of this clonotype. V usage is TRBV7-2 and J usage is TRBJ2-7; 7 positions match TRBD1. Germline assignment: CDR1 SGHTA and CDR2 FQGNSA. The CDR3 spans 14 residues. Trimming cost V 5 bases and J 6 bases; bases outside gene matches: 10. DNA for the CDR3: TGTGCCAGCAGCGCGACAGGGTTTGCCGGCGAGCAGTACTTC. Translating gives CASSATGFAGEQYF. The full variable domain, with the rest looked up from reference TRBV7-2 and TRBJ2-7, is GAGVSQSPSNKVTEKGKDVELRCDPISGHTALYWYRQSLGQGLEFLIYFQGNSAPDKSGLPSDRFSAERTGGSVSTLTIQRTQQEDSAVYLCASSATGFAGEQYFGPGTRLTVT.

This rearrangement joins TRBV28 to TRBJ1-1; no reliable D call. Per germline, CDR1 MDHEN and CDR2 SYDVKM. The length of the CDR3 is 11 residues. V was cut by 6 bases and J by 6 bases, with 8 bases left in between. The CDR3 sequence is CASRSTAEAFF. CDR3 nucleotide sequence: TGTGCCAGCAGATCGACGGCTGAAGCTTTCTTT. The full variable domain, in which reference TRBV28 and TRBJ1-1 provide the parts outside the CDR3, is DVKVTQSSRYLVKRTGEKVFLECVQDMDHENMFWYRQDPGLGLRLIYFSYDVKMKEKGDIPEGYSVSREKKERFSLILESASTNQTSMYLCASRSTAEAFFGQGTRLTVV.

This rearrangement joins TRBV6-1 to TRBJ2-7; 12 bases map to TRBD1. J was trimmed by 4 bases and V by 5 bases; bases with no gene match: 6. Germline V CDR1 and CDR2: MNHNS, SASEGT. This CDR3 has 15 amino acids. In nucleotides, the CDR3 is TGTGCCAGCAGTTATAGGGACAGGGGGCAATACGAGCAGTACTTC. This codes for CASSYRDRGQYEQYF.

The CDR3 nucleotides are TGTGCCAGCTCACCTCGACAGGGTGGCGGCACTGAAGCTTTCTTT. Protein sequence: CASSPRQGGGTEAFF. The chain employs TRBV18 and TRBJ1-1; the match to TRBD1 covers 7 bases. Trimming took 3 bases from V and 4 from J; bases not matched to a gene: 8. Looked up from germline, CDR1 is KGHSH and CDR2 is LQKENI. The CDR3 has 15 residues.

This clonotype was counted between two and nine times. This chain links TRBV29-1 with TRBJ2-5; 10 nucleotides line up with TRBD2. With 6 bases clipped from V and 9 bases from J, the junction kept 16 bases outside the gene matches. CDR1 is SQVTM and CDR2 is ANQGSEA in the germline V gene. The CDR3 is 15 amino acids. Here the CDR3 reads CSVARLGTAGGAQYF. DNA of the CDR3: TGCAGCGTAGCACGGCTCGGGACAGCGGGGGGGGCCCAGTACTTC. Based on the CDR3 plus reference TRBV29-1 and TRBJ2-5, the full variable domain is SAVISQKPSRDICQRGTSLTIQCQVDSQVTMMFWYRQQPGQSLTLIATANQGSEATYESGFVIDKFPISRPNLTFSTLTVSNMSPEDSSIYLCSVARLGTAGGAQYFGPGTRLLVL.

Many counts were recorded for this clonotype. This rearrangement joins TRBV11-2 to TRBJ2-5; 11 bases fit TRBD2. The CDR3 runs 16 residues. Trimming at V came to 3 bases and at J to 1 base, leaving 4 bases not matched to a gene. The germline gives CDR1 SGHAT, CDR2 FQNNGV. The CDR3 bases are TGTGCCAGCAGCTTTTTAGCGGGAGGGCCCCAAGAGACCCAGTACTTC. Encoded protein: CASSFLAGGPQETQYF.

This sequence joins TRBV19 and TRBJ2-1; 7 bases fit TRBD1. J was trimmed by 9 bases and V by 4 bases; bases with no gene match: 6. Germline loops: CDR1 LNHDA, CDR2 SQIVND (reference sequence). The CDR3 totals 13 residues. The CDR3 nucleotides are TGTGCCAGTAGTACCACAGGGGCTGGTGAGCAGTTCTTC. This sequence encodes CASSTTGAGEQFF.

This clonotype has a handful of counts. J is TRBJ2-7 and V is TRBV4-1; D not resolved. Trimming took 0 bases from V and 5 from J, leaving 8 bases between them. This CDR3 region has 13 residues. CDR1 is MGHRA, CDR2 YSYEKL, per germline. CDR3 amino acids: CASSQDRFNEQYF. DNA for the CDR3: TGCGCCAGCAGCCAAGATCGTTTCAACGAGCAGTACTTC.